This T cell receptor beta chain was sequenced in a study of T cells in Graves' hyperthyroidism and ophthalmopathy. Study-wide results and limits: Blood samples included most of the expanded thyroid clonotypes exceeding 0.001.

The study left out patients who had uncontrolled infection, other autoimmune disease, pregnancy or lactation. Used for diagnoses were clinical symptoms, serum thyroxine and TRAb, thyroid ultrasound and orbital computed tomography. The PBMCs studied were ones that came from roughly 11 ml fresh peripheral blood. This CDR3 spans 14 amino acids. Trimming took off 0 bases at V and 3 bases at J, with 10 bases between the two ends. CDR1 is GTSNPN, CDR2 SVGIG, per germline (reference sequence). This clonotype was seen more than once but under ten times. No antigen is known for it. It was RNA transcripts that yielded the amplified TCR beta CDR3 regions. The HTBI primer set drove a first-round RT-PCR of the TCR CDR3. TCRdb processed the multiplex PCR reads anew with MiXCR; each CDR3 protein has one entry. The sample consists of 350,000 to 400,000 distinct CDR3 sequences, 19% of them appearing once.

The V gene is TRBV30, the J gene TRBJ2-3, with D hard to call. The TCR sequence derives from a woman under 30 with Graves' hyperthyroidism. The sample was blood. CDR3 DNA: TGTGCCTGGAGTGTAGCCCAGGCAACAGATACGCAGTATTTT. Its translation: CAWSVAQATDTQYF.